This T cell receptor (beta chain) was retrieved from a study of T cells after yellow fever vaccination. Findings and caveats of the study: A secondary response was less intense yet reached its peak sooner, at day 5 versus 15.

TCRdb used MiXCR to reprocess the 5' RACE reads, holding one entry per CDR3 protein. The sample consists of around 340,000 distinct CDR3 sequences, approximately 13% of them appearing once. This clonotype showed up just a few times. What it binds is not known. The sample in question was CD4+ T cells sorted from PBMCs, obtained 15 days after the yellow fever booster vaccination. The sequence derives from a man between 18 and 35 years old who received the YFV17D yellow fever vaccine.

As DNA, the CDR3 is TGTGCCAGCAGAGAGGGGCTAGCGGGGGGTGAGACCCAGTACTTC. Its protein is CASREGLAGGETQYF. V is TRBV27 and J is TRBJ2-5, with 11 bases aligning to TRBD2. The V segment lost 6 bases and the J segment 5 bases; nucleotides outside the gene matches: 8. Germline CDR1 and CDR2: MNHEY and SMNVEV (reference sequence). The CDR3 totals 15 residues.